This is a list of T cell receptor beta chains from one sample in a study of post-analysis software for immune sequencing data. TCRdb called the PCR reads again in MiXCR, with one record for every CDR3 protein. The sample lists roughly 540,000 distinct CDR3 sequences; around a third were seen once. Sequencing input: blood. The receptors shown here come from a girl aged 2-17 years with multiple sclerosis. Each CDR3 is given with its conserved first and last residue. The D gene is left open where the match is weak. Not all rows give a size; the values are once, few, many and, for expanded clones, a class.

clone_size: NA; v_call: TRBV6-1; j_call: TRBJ2-7; d_call: NA; cdr3_aa: CASNDPLRCYEQYF; cdr3_nt: TGTGCCAGCAATGACCCATTGAGGTGCTACGAGCAGTACTTC
clone_size: NA; v_call: TRBV5-8; j_call: TRBJ2-3; d_call: TRBD2; cdr3_aa: CASSLAGLAVSTDTQYF; cdr3_nt: TGTGCCAGCAGCTTAGCGGGACTAGCGGTTAGCACAGATACGCAGTATTTT
clone_size: NA; v_call: TRBV2; j_call: TRBJ2-7; d_call: NA; cdr3_aa: CASSEGGPSYEQYF; cdr3_nt: TGTGCCAGCAGTGAGGGCGGTCCTTCCTACGAGCAGTACTTC
clone_size: few; v_call: TRBV5-1; j_call: TRBJ2-5; d_call: NA; cdr3_aa: CASSLESVTQYF; cdr3_nt: TGCGCCAGCAGCTTGGAATCTGTGACCCAGTACTTC
clone_size: once; v_call: TRBV5-1; j_call: TRBJ1-6; d_call: TRBD1; cdr3_aa: CASSLRTGALYPLHF; cdr3_nt: TGCGCCAGCAGCCTACGGACAGGGGCGTTATATCCCCTCCACTTT
clone_size: NA; v_call: TRBV4-1; j_call: TRBJ2-3; d_call: TRBD1; cdr3_aa: CASSHLPTGAFTDTQYF; cdr3_nt: TGCGCCAGCAGCCATCTTCCGACAGGGGCCTTCACAGATACGCAGTATTTT
clone_size: NA; v_call: TRBV7-2; j_call: TRBJ2-5; d_call: TRBD1; cdr3_aa: CASSKQGLQETQYF; cdr3_nt: TGTGCCAGCAGCAAACAGGGGCTCCAAGAGACCCAGTACTTC
clone_size: many; v_call: TRBV5-6; j_call: TRBJ2-5; d_call: NA; cdr3_aa: CASSLAYQETQYF; cdr3_nt: TGTGCCAGCAGTCTTGCGTACCAAGAGACCCAGTACTTC
clone_size: few; v_call: TRBV12-3/TRBV12-4; j_call: TRBJ2-5; d_call: NA; cdr3_aa: CASSPLGGAETQYF; cdr3_nt: TGTGCCAGCAGTCCATTGGGTGGTGCGGAGACCCAGTACTTC
clone_size: NA; v_call: TRBV7-2; j_call: TRBJ1-4; d_call: NA; cdr3_aa: CASSRDRTATNEKLFF; cdr3_nt: TGTGCCAGCAGCCGGGACCGAACTGCAACTAATGAAAAACTGTTTTTT